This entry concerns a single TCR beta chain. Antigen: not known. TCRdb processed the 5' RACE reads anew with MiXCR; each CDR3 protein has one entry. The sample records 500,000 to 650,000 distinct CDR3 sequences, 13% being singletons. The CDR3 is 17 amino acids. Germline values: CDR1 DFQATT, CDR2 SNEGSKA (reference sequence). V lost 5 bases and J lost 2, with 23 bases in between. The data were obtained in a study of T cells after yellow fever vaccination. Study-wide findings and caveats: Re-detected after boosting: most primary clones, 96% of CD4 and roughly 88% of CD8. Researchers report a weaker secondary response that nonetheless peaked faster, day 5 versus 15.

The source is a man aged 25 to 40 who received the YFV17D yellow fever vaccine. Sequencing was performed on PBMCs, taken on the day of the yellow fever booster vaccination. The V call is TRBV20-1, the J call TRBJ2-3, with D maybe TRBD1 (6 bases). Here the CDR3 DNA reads TGCAGTGCTCCCCCCCCCGACAGACCAGGGGTCACAGATACGCAGTATTTT. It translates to CSAPPPDRPGVTDTQYF.